Listed here are 26 T cell receptor beta chains from one sample, sequenced in a study of blood T cell repertoires in COVID-19. Sequenced by immunoSEQ multiplex PCR; TCRdb stores in-frame clones only, minus some. The table has about 230,000 clones, about 85% seen once. Sequences were obtained from PBMCs or T cells enriched from blood (not recorded which). These TCRs come from a young man who had recovered from COVID-19.

The chain employs TRBV3-1 (or the pseudogene TRBV3-2) and TRBJ1-2; D is undetermined. The CDR3 runs to 13 residues. Germline CDR1 LGHDT, CDR2 YNNKEL (reference sequence). Between the trimmed V and J ends, which lost 2 bases and 7 bases, there was a span of 11 bases. CDR3 sequence (DNA): TGTGCCAGCAGCCAAACTAGAAACCTTGGCTACACCTTC. Its protein is CASSQTRNLGYTF.

J is TRBJ2-6 and V is TRBV19; the D gene is possibly TRBD2 (6 bases). The length of the CDR3 is 18 residues. Germline-derived CDR1 and CDR2 are LNHDA and SQIVND (reference sequence). V lost 0 bases to trimming and J lost 0 bases, with 12 bases between them. CDR3 bases: TGTGCCAGTAGTATAGACGGGGGACGGACCTCTGGGGCCAACGTCCTGACTTTC. This gives the protein CASSIDGGRTSGANVLTF.

This chain connects TRBV5-4 to TRBJ1-2, with D unresolved. V was cut by 2 bases and J by 4 bases, with 6 bases left in between. Per the germline V gene, CDR1 is SGHNT and CDR2 is YYREEE (reference sequence). CDR3 length: 12 residues. The CDR3 loop reads CASSFYSYGYTF. The CDR3 region has the DNA TGTGCCAGCAGCTTTTACAGCTATGGCTACACCTTC.

The rearrangement uses TRBV28 and TRBJ2-1, with 8 positions matching TRBD2. Germline-derived CDR1 and CDR2 are MDHEN and SYDVKM. Unmatched junction bases numbered 3, after V lost 4 bases and J lost 4 bases. CDR3 length: 14 residues. CDR3 region: CASSSLAEYNEQFF. As DNA, the CDR3 is TGTGCCAGCAGTTCACTAGCGGAGTACAATGAGCAGTTCTTC.

The chain combines TRBV4-2 with TRBJ2-1, with 8 bases matching TRBD2. V shed 2 bases and J 8 bases; nucleotides not matched to a gene: 2. CDR3 length equals 13 residues. Germline V gene sequence: CDR1 LGHNA, CDR2 YNFKEQ. The CDR3 spells CASSQPSGYEQFF. In nucleotides, the CDR3 is TGTGCCAGCAGCCAACCTAGCGGGTATGAGCAGTTCTTC.

This chain uses TRBV27 with TRBJ2-2, with TRBD2 matching over 12 bases. V dropped 6 bases and J dropped 8; count of bases not matched to a gene: 7. The V gene's germline CDR1 is MNHEY and CDR2 SMNVEV (reference sequence). The CDR3 has 15 amino acids. The CDR3 bases are TGTGCCAGCAGCCAGACTAGCGGGAGTTTAGGGGAGCTGTTTTTT. Its translation: CASSQTSGSLGELFF.

Comments on this clone: Germline is not matched at one junction end, which may reflect a read error. This chain's CDR3 is CTSSDPAGEVTDTQYF. CDR3 sequence (DNA): TGTACCAGCAGTGACCCAGCGGGAGAAGTAACAGATACGCAGTATTTT. V usage is TRBV6-1 and J usage is TRBJ2-3, with 8 bases fitting TRBD2. Germline CDR1 MNHNS, CDR2 SASEGT. The CDR3 loop spans 16 amino acids.

DNA for the CDR3: TGTGCCAGCAGCTCTTCCGGACTAGCGGGAGGTGAGCAGTTCTTC. Its translation: CASSSSGLAGGEQFF. The chain uses TRBV7-6 and TRBJ2-1; 14 positions agree with TRBD2. Germline values: CDR1 SGHVS, CDR2 FNYEAQ. The V segment lost 4 bases and the J segment 9 bases; nucleotides outside the gene matches: 5. This CDR3 spans 15 amino acids.

The chain recombines TRBV10-3 with TRBJ1-1, with no clear D. Germline loops: CDR1 ENHRY, CDR2 SYGVKD. This CDR3 has 14 residues. V was clipped by 0 bases and J by 1 base, with 6 bases between them. The CDR3 bases are TGTGCCATCAGTGAGTCTCGTAGGAACACTGAAGCTTTCTTT. Translation gives CAISESRRNTEAFF.

The chain has TRBV7-2 and TRBJ2-1, with a possible D match to TRBD2 (6 bases). This CDR3 is 16 amino acids long. V was trimmed by 2 bases and J by 3 bases, leaving 14 bases between them. Germline values: CDR1 SGHTA, CDR2 FQGNSA. The CDR3 region is CASSLYPGVDYNEQFF. Written as DNA, the CDR3 is TGTGCCAGCAGCTTATACCCGGGGGTAGACTACAATGAGCAGTTCTTC.

The J gene is TRBJ1-5, the V gene TRBV6-5, with D perhaps TRBD1 (5 bases). The CDR3 consists of 15 residues. Deletions cut 7 bases from V and 0 bases from J, with 13 bases between. In germline, CDR1 is MNHEY, CDR2 SVGAGI. CDR3 nucleotides: TGTGCCAGCAAAACAAGACAGATTAGCAATCAGCCCCAGCATTTT. As protein: CASKTRQISNQPQHF.

The chain couples TRBV7-9 to TRBJ1-5; no clear D gene. From germline, CDR1 is SEHNR and CDR2 FQNEAQ (reference sequence). CDR3 length: 12 amino acids. The germline V and J ends were trimmed by 5 bases and 4 bases, with 6 bases remaining between them. The CDR3 DNA is TGTGCCAGCAGCCCAGGTAATCAGCCCCAGCATTTT. Translated, it gives CASSPGNQPQHF.

The J gene is TRBJ1-5, the V gene TRBV27; a possible D gene is TRBD1 (6 bases). Trimming took off 5 bases at V and 3 bases at J, with 11 bases between the two ends. CDR3 size: 14 residues. Germline CDR1 reads MNHEY; CDR2 reads SMNVEV (reference sequence). The CDR3 here is CASSAQGTNQPQHF. CDR3 nucleotides: TGTGCCAGCAGTGCCCAGGGGACCAATCAGCCCCAGCATTTT.

The CDR3 DNA follows: TGTGCCAGCAGGCGCACGCGGGCCGTGGGAGGTGAAGCTTTCTTT. This translates into CASRRTRAVGGEAFF. The J gene is TRBJ1-1, the V gene TRBV28; D remains ambiguous. This CDR3 has 15 residues. Germline V gene data show CDR1 as MDHEN and CDR2 as SYDVKM. Trimming stripped 6 bases from V and 7 bases from J, with 21 bases between.

This chain uses TRBV7-9 with TRBJ2-7, with TRBD1 identical over 7 bases. V lost 5 bases to trimming and J lost 1 base; unmatched junction nucleotides: 5. Germline values: CDR1 SEHNR, CDR2 FQNEAQ (reference sequence). The CDR3 is 14 residues long. CDR3 sequence reads: CASSQGVVSYEQYF. CDR3 sequence (DNA): TGTGCCAGCAGCCAGGGGGTGGTTTCCTACGAGCAGTACTTC.

The gene calls are TRBV5-4 and TRBJ2-4, with 10 bases lining up with TRBD1. Germline CDR1 reads SGHNT; CDR2 reads YYREEE (reference sequence). The CDR3 has 12 amino acids. V dropped 4 bases and J dropped 10; count of bases not matched to a gene: 2. The CDR3 loop reads CASSAGQGIQYF. Written as DNA, the CDR3 is TGTGCCAGCAGCGCGGGACAGGGGATTCAGTACTTC.

The V call is TRBV12-3 or TRBV12-4, the J call TRBJ1-1; D is ambiguous. The length of the CDR3 is 12 residues. The ends were cut back, 6 bases at V and 8 bases at J, with 13 bases in the middle. CDR3 coding DNA: TGTGCCAGCAGGGGCCCCAGGTACGAAGCTTTCTTT. This translates into CASRGPRYEAFF.

CDR3 sequence: CASSSIGQGNEQYF. The CDR3 DNA reads as TGTGCCAGCAGCTCCATAGGACAGGGTAACGAGCAGTACTTC. The V and J genes are TRBV5-4 and TRBJ2-7; 8 bases line up with TRBD1. Looked up from germline, CDR1 is SGHNT and CDR2 is YYREEE (reference sequence). Germline trimming cut 3 bases from V and 5 bases from J; bases unmatched to any gene: 7. This CDR3 contains 14 residues.

The gene calls are TRBV6-5 and TRBJ2-5, with TRBD2 matching over 8 bases. There are 16 residues in the CDR3. Germline V gives CDR1 MNHEY, CDR2 SVGAGI. Unmatched junction bases numbered 9, after V lost 3 bases and J lost 3 bases. This CDR3 reads CASSYLPRGGKETQYF. CDR3 bases: TGTGCCAGCAGTTATCTCCCCCGGGGGGGGAAAGAGACCCAGTACTTC.

The chain uses TRBV6-5 and TRBJ1-2; no firm D call. Germline V gene data show CDR1 as MNHEY and CDR2 as SVGAGI. V was cut by 0 bases and J by 0 bases, with 8 bases left in between. This CDR3 spans 15 amino acids. In DNA form, the CDR3 reads TGTGCCAGCAGTTACTCGAGTGGAGCTAACTATGGCTACACCTTC. This encodes CASSYSSGANYGYTF.

The J gene is TRBJ2-2, the V gene TRBV7-6, with 10 bases fitting TRBD2. V shed 5 bases and J 8 bases; nucleotides not matched to a gene: 8. The CDR3 covers 15 residues. The germline V gene encodes CDR1 SGHVS and CDR2 FNYEAQ. The CDR3 sequence: CASSLQRGGLGELFF. Here the CDR3 DNA reads TGTGCCAGCAGCCTCCAGCGGGGGGGCCTAGGGGAGCTGTTTTTT.

This chain uses TRBV27 with TRBJ2-3; TRBD1 aligns across 9 bases. CDR1 MNHEY and CDR2 SMNVEV come from the germline V gene (reference sequence). V lost 5 bases and J lost 3; bases outside the gene matches: 6. The length of the CDR3 is 15 residues. The CDR3 loop reads CASSPGTGRTDTQYF. The CDR3, as DNA: TGTGCCAGCAGTCCCGGGACAGGGAGGACAGATACGCAGTATTTT.

The chain is built from TRBV12-3 or TRBV12-4 and TRBJ1-1; unclear D gene. With 6 bases removed from V and 4 bases from J, the gap between germline ends came to 3 bases. The CDR3 is made up of 10 amino acids. The CDR3 sequence is CASSRTEAFF. In DNA form, the CDR3 reads TGTGCCAGCAGCCGCACTGAAGCTTTCTTT.

This clone was seen only a few times. V and J are TRBV4-1 and TRBJ2-1; TRBD2 matches at 9 bases. CDR3 size: 16 residues. Trimming at V came to 0 bases and at J to 7 bases, leaving 7 bases not matched to a gene. Germline V gene lookup returns CDR1 MGHRA and CDR2 YSYEKL. CDR3 in DNA: TGCGCCAGCAGCCAAGATAGCGGGAGTGAGAGTAATGAGCAGTTCTTC. Amino acid sequence: CASSQDSGSESNEQFF.

The chain recombines TRBV19 with TRBJ1-6; tentative D call: TRBD1 (5 bases). Germline assignment: CDR1 LNHDA and CDR2 SQIVND (reference sequence). This CDR3 region has 14 residues. The V gene lost 10 bases and the J gene lost 5 bases, with 15 bases spanning the gap. This CDR3 reads CATQGDSDNSPLHF. The CDR3 DNA sequence: TGTGCCACTCAAGGGGATTCCGATAATTCACCCCTCCACTTT.

The gene calls are TRBV19 and TRBJ1-4, with 9 bases identical to TRBD1. CDR3 length: 17 amino acids. V shed 4 bases and J 4 bases; nucleotides not matched to a gene: 10. Germline V gene data show CDR1 as LNHDA and CDR2 as SQIVND (reference sequence). CDR3 bases: TGTGCCAGTAGTAGAGTCCCGGGACAGGGTGATAATGAAAAACTGTTTTTT. Translating it yields CASSRVPGQGDNEKLFF.